Given below is one T cell receptor beta chain in context. This record belongs to a study of blood T cell repertoires in COVID-19. The method was immunoSEQ multiplex PCR; TCRdb's version includes in-frame clones alone and lacks a portion of them. This sample carries about 190,000 clones, around nine tenths of them seen once, and the ten largest clones take approximately 6.7%. V gave up 1 base and J gave up 0 bases, with 17 bases separating them. Germline CDR1 reads SGHTS; CDR2 reads YDEGEE. The CDR3 totals 19 residues. This receptor was taken from a middle-aged man with acute or convalescent COVID-19. The J gene is TRBJ1-6, the V gene TRBV5-8; a weak D match, TRBD1 (6 bases). The sample consisted of peripheral blood. CDR3 DNA sequence: TGTGCCAGCAGCTTGCGGTACAGGGCCGATAGCTCCTATAATTCACCCCTCCACTTT. As protein: CASSLRYRADSSYNSPLHF.